This T cell receptor beta chain was found in a study of blood T cell repertoires in COVID-19 (TCRdb year 2020). Turning to the overall study: Samples covering the acute and convalescent phases of COVID-19 were provided by collaborators in the United States, Italy and Spain. The material from the prospective study consisted of cDNA or gDNA derived from T cells, B-cell-depleted T cells, or PBMCs. Subjects who had been exposed to COVID-19, were actively infected with it, or had recovered from it provided the deeply sampled blood TCRbeta repertoires that made up the dataset. The repertoires were released in a freely available public database meant as a resource for research on the immune response to SARS-CoV-2. Samples came from the ongoing ImmuneRACE study (first 160 participants) plus 1,254 subjects from 6 global collaborators. A de-identified subject ID, COVID-19 status, age in years and sex were almost always included in the sample metadata. Where available, HLA class I and class II types were taken from metadata supplied by the sample provider and were not determined by assay-based typing. Points the paper makes about the study in general: The quantity of clinical and demographic metadata differed by source and by participant and was supplied without curation.

The V and J ends are trimmed by 4 bases and 5 bases, leaving 11 bases between them. The CDR3 goes from the cysteine to the phenylalanine over 14 residues. The sequence is cut down to CDR3 DNA, 42 bases in frame from base 1. Reading the germline V gene gives CDR1 SGHTA and CDR2 FQGNSA. Concerning this clone itself: Its antigen is unknown. The input lacks base qualities; no much larger clone sits a single base away.

Whole blood was collected in K2EDTA tubes by collaborating institutions according to the institutions' own protocols. For TCRbeta analysis, collaborators shipped samples in one of three forms: frozen whole blood, isolated PBMCs, or DNA extracted from either of those sample types. TCRbeta CDR3 regions were amplified from genomic DNA by means of the immunoSEQ Assay, a bias-controlled multiplex PCR. Regarding the original processing steps: Nucleated cell counts per sample were estimated from amplification of reference gene primers within the assay. To quantify the absolute abundance of each unique TCRbeta CDR3 rearrangement, sequence reads were collapsed and filtered. For each sample, productive Simpson clonality was calculated as the square root of Simpson's diversity index across productive rearrangements. TCRdb obtained this table from immuneACCESS and retained in-frame rearrangements with V and J assigned. These tables miss some clones; where compared with another copy, unresolved V genes account for less than half of the shortfall, and the remainder is unexplained. V, J and clone size reflect that table, while D and trimming were determined from the DNA. The sample table holds 100,000 to 150,000 clones, of which more than 60% were seen once. 2.3% of the sample belongs to the ten largest clones.

The chain employs TRBV7-2 and TRBJ1-4; no D segment can be confidently identified. The clonotype originates from a man in his 70s with acute or convalescent COVID-19. Material for sequencing was peripheral blood. DNA sequence: TGTGCCAGCAGCTCCCGCGGCAACAATGAAAAACTGTTTTTT. Its protein reads: CASSSRGNNEKLFF.